The sequence of this T cell receptor beta chain was determined in a study of control samples from healthy donors and cancer patients (dated by TCRdb to 2020 to 2021). The CDR3 runs 14 amino acids, cysteine and phenylalanine included. The sequence is cut down to CDR3 DNA, 42 bases in frame from base 1. V is trimmed back by 4 bases and J by 4 bases, and the junction contains 4 bases that no gene match accounts for. The germline V gene sets CDR1 to SGHRS and CDR2 to YFSETQ. A remark on this clone: It has no known antigen specificity. No clone much larger than this one lies a single base away; base qualities are absent.

The library was built by means of the immunoSEQ multiplex PCR assay. The table comes from immuneACCESS by way of TCRdb, which keeps in-frame sequences with V and J called. Part of the clones is missing from these tables; in studies checked, under half for an unresolved V gene and the rest for unknown reasons. This sample lists about 130,000 clones; around 94% were detected once. The ten largest make up about 14% of the sample. Sequencing was carried out using PBMCs. The TCR was taken from a man aged 55 to 70 with colorectal cancer. This receptor chain uses TRBV5-1 and TRBJ1-1, and 10 junction bases match TRBD1. The CDR3 reads CASSGTGVSTEAFF. DNA sequence: TGCGCCAGCAGCGGGACAGGGGTTTCCACTGAAGCTTTCTTT.